This TCR beta chain came from a study of blood T cell repertoires in COVID-19. Study context: The United States, Italy and Spain provided the acute and convalescent COVID-19 samples.

This CDR3 region has 14 residues. V shed 5 bases, J shed 8 bases, and the junction held 5 bases outside the gene matches. Per the germline V gene, CDR1 is SGHTA and CDR2 is FQGNSA. It was during active infection that Seattle patients were enrolled and then longitudinally followed. Only in-frame clones appear in the TCRdb table, and some are missing; sequencing was by immunoSEQ multiplex PCR. This repertoire shows a few hundred thousand clones, less than 90% found once; its top ten account for about 7.6%. This TCR came from an older woman with COVID-19, enrolled during active disease. This chain uses TRBV7-2 with TRBJ2-1; 11 bases agree with TRBD1. The sequencing sample was made of peripheral blood. CDR3 region: CASSRTGGEDEQFF. Written as DNA, the CDR3 is TGTGCCAGCAGCAGGACAGGGGGCGAAGATGAGCAGTTCTTC.